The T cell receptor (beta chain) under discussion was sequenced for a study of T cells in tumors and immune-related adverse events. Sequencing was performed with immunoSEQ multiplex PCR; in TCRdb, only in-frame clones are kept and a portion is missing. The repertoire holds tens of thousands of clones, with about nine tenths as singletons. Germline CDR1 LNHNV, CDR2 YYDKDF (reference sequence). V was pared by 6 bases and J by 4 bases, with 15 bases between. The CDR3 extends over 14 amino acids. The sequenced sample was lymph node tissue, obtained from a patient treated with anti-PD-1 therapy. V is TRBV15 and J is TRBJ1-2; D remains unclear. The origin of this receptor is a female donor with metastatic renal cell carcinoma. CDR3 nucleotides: TGTGCCACCAGTCTTTCACGGAGAGGCTATGGCTACACCTTC. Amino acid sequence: CATSLSRRGYGYTF.